This T cell receptor (beta chain) stems from a study of blood T cell repertoires in COVID-19. About the research overall: Sites in the United States, Italy and Spain provided acute and convalescent COVID-19 samples.

In the original analysis: From reference gene primer amplification, estimates of nucleated cell counts were derived. Sequencing was performed with immunoSEQ multiplex PCR; in TCRdb, only in-frame clones are kept and a portion is missing. The V and J calls and clone size are taken from that table; D and trimming were inferred from the DNA. The data hold about 200,000 clones, with approximately 87% observed a single time. This clone appeared a single time. The CDR3 is made up of 14 amino acids. Trimming at V came to 6 bases and at J to 2 bases, leaving 2 bases not matched to a gene. Germline V lookup: CDR1 LGHDT, CDR2 YNNKEL (reference sequence).

Material for sequencing was peripheral blood. The clonotype comes from a man in his sixties who had recovered from COVID-19. The rearrangement joins TRBV3-1 (or the pseudogene TRBV3-2) to TRBJ2-1, with TRBD1 matching 9 bases. CDR3 protein: CASRRQGAYNEQFF. The CDR3 region has the DNA TGTGCCAGCAGGCGACAGGGGGCCTACAATGAGCAGTTCTTC.